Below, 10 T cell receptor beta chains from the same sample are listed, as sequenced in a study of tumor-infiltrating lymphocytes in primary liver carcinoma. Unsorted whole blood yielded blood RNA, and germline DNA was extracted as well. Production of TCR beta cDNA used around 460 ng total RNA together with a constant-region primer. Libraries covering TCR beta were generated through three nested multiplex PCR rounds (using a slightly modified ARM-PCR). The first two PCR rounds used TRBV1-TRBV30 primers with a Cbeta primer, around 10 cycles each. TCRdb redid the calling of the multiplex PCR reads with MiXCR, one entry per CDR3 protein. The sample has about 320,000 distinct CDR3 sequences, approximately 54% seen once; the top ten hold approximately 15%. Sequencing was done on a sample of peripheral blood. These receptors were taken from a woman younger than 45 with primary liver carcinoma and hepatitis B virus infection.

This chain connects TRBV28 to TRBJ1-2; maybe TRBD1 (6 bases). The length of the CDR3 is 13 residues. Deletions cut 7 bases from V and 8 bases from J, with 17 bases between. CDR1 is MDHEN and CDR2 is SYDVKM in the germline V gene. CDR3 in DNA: TGTGCCAGCAACCCCCGGGGGGCTCAAGGCTACACCTTC. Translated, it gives CASNPRGAQGYTF.

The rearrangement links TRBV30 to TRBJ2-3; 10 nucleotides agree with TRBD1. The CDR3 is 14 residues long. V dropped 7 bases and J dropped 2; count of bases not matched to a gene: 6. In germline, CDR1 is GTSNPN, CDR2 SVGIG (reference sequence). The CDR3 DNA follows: TGTGCCTTAAAGGGACAGGGGTTCACAGATACGCAGTATTTT. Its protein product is CALKGQGFTDTQYF.

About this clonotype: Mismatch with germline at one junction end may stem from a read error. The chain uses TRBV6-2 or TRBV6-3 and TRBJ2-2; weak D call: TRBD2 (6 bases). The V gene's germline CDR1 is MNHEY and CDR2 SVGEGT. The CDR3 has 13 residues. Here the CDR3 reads CASSYSGTGGLFF. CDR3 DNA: TGTGCCAGCAGTTACTCGGGGACCGGGGGGCTGTTTTTT.

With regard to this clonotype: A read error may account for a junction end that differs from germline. For the CDR3, the DNA is TGTACCAGCAGTCGAATCTCCGGGACAGTGAACGGGGAGCTGTTTTTT. Translation gives CTSSRISGTVNGELFF. The chain has TRBV6-6 and TRBJ2-2; 7 nucleotides match TRBD1. Looked up from germline, CDR1 is MNHNY and CDR2 is SVGAGI (reference sequence). The CDR3 consists of 16 residues.

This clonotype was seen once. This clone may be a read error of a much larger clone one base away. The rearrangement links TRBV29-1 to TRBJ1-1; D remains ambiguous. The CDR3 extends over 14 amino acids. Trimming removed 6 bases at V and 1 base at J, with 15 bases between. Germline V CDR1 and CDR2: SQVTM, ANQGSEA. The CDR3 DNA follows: TGCAGCGTCCACGCCAAACTGGCGAACACTGAAGCTTTCTTT. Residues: CSVHAKLANTEAFF.

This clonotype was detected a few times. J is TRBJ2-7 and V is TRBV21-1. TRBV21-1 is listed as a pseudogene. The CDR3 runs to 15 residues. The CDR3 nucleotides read TGTGCCAGCAGCAAAGTTCCTTGTGACTCCTACGAGCAGTACTTC. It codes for CASSKVPCDSYEQYF.

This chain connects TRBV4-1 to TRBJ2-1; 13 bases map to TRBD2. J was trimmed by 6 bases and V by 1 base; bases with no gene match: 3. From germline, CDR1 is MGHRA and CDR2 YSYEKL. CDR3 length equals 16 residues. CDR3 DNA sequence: TGCGCCAGCAGCCAAGGGACTAGCGGGAGCCTCAATGAGCAGTTCTTC. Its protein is CASSQGTSGSLNEQFF.

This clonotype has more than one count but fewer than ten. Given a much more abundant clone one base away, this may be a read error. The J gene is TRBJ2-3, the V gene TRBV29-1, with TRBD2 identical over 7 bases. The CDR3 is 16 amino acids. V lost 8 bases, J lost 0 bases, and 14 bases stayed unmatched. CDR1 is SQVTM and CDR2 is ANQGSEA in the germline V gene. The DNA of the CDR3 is TGCAGCATTGGGCGGGGGTTTAGCGGGAGCACAGATACGCAGTATTTT. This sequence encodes CSIGRGFSGSTDTQYF.

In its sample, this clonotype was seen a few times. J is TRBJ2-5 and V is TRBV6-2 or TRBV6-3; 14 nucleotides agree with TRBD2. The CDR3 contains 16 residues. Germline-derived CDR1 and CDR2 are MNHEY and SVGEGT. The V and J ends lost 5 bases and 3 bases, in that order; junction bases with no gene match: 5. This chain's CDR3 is CASSPRTSGGKETQYF. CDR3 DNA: TGTGCCAGCAGTCCGCGGACTAGCGGGGGGAAAGAGACCCAGTACTTC.

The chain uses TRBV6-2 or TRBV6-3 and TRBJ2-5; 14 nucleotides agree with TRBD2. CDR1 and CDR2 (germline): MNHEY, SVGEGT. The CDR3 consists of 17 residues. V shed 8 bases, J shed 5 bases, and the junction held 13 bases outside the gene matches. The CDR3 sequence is CASGGLAGVSGQETQYF. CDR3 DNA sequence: TGTGCCAGCGGGGGACTAGCGGGAGTCAGCGGTCAGGAGACCCAGTACTTC.